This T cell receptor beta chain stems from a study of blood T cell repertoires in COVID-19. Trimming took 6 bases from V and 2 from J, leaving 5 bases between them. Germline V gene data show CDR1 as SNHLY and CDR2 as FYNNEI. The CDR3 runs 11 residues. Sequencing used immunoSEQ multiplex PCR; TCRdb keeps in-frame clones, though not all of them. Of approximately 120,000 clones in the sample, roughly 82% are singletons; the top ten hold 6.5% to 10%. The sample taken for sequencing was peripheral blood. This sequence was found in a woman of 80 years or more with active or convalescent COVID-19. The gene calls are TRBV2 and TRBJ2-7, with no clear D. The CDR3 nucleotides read TGTGCCAGCAGAGAGACCTACGAGCAGTACTTC. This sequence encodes CASRETYEQYF.